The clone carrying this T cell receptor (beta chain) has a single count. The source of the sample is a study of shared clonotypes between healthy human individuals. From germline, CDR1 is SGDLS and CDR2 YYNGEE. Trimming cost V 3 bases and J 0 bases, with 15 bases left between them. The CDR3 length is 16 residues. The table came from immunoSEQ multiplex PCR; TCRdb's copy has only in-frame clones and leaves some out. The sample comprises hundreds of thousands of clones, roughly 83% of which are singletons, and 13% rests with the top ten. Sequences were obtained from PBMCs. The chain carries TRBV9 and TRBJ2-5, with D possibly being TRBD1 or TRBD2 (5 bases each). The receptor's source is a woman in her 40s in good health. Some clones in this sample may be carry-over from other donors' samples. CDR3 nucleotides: TGTGCCAGCAGCGGAGGGGATTTGCGGTACCAAGAGACCCAGTACTTC. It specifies CASSGGDLRYQETQYF.